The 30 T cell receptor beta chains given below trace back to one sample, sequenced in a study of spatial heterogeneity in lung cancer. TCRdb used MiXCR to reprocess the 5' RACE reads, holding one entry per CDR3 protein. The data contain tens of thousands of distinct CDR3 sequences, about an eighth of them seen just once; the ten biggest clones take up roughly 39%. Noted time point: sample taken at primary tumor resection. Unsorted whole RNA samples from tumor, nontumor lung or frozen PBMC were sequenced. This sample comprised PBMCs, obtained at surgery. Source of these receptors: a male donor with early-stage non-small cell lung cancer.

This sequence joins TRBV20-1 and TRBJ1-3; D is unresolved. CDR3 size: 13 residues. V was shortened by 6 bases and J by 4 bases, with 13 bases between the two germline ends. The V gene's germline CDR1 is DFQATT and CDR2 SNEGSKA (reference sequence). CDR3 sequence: CSAALLDGNTIYF. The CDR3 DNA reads TGCAGTGCGGCTCTCTTGGACGGAAACACCATATATTTT.

Here the CDR3 reads CASSPDYEQYF. Written as DNA, the CDR3 is TGTGCCAGCAGCCCAGACTACGAGCAGTACTTC. The rearrangement links TRBV6-2 or TRBV6-3 to TRBJ2-7; D is uncertain. The CDR3 covers 11 residues. CDR1 MNHEY and CDR2 SVGEGT come from the germline V gene. Trimming took 6 bases from V and 3 from J, leaving 6 bases between them.

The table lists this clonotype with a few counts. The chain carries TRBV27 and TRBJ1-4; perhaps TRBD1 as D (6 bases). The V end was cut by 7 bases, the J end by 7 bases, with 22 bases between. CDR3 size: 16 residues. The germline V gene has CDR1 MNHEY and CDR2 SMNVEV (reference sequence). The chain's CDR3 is CASTSFVGGVGEKLFF. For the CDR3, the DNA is TGTGCCAGCACGTCCTTCGTGGGGGGCGTTGGTGAAAAACTGTTTTTT.

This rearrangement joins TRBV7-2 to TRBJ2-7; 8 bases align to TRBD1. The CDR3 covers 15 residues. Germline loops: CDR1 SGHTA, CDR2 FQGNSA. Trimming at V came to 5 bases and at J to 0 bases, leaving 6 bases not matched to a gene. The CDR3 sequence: CASSPDRGVSYEQYF. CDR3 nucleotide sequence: TGTGCCAGCAGCCCCGACAGGGGCGTCTCCTACGAGCAGTACTTC.

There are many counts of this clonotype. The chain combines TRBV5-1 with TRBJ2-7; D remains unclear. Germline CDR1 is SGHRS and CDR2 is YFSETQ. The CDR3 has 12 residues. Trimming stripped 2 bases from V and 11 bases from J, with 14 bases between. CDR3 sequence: CASSLQQGYEYF. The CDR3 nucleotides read TGCGCCAGCAGCTTACAACAAGGTTATGAGTACTTC.

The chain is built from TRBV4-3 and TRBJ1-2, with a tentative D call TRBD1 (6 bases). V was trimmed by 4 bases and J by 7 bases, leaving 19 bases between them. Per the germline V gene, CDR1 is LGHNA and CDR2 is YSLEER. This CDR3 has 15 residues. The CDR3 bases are TGCGCCAGCAGCCCCTCGGACAGTTTCTCGGCTGGCTACACCTTC. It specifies CASSPSDSFSAGYTF.

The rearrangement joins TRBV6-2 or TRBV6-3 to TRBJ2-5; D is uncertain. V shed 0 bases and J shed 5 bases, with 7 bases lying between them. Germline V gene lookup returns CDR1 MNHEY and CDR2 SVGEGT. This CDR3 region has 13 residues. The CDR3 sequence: CASSYSGLETQYF. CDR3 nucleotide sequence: TGTGCCAGCAGTTACTCGGGTTTGGAGACCCAGTACTTC.

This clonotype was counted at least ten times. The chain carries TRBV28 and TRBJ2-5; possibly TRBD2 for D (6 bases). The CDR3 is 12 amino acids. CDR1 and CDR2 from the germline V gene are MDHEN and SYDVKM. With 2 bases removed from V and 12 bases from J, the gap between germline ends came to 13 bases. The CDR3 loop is CASSLPRDSKYF. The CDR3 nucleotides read TGTGCCAGCAGTTTACCAAGGGACTCCAAGTACTTC.

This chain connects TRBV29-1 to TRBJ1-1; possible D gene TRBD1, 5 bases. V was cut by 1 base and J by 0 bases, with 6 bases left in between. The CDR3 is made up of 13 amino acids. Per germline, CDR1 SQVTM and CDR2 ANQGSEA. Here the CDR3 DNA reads TGCAGCGTTGAAGCGACAGTGAACACTGAAGCTTTCTTT. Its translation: CSVEATVNTEAFF.

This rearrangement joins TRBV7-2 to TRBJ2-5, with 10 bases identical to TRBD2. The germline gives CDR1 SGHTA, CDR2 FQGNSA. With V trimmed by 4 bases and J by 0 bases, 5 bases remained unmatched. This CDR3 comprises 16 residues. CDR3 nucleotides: TGTGCCAGCAGCTCACTACTAGCGGGAAACCAAGAGACCCAGTACTTC. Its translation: CASSSLLAGNQETQYF.

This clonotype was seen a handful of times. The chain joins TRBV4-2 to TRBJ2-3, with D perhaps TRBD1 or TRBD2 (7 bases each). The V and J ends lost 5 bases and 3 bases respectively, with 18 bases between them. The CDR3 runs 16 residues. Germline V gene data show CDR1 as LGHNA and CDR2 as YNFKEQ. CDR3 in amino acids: CASSRVQGGDTDTQYF. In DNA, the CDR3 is TGTGCCAGCAGCAGGGTGCAGGGGGGGGATACAGATACGCAGTATTTT.

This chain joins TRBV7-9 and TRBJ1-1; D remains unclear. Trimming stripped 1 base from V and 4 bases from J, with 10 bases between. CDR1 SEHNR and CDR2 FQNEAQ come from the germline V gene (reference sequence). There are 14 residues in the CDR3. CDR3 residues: CASSLVTGGTEAFF. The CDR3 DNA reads TGTGCCAGCAGCTTAGTAACTGGAGGCACTGAAGCTTTCTTT.

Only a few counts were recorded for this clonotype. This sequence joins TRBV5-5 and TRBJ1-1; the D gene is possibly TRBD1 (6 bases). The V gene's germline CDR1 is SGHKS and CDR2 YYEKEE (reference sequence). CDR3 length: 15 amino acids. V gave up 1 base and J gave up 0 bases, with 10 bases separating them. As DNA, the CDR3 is TGTGCCAGCAGCTTGACAGGGTCCATGAACACTGAAGCTTTCTTT. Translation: CASSLTGSMNTEAFF.

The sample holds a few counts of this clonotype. The CDR3 region has the DNA TGTGCCAGCAGCCTCCCCGGGGCCTACAATGAGCAGTTCTTC. Its translation: CASSLPGAYNEQFF. The rearrangement uses TRBV5-4 and TRBJ2-1; D possibly corresponds to TRBD2 (5 bases). Germline values: CDR1 SGHNT, CDR2 YYREEE (reference sequence). The CDR3 spans 14 residues. Trimming left V 4 bases short and J 2 bases short, with 10 bases between.

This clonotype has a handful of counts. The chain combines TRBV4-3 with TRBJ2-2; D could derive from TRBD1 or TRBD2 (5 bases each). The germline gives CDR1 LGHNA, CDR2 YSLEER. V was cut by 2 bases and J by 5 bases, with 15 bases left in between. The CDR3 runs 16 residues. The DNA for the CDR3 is TGCGCCAGCAGCCAACGTCCGGGGCCCCAGACCGGGGAGCTGTTTTTT. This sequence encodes CASSQRPGPQTGELFF.

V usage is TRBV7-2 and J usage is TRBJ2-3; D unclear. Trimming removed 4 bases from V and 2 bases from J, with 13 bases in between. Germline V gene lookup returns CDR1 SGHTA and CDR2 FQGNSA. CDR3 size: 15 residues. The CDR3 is CASSSNSRPTDTQYF. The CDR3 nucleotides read TGTGCCAGCAGCTCCAATAGTCGCCCCACAGATACGCAGTATTTT.

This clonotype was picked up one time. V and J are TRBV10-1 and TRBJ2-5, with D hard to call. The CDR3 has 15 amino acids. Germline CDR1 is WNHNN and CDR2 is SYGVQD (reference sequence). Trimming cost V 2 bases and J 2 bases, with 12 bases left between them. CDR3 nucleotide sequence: TGCGCCAGCAGTGAGCCGCTAGTGGTACAAGAGACCCAGTACTTC. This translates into CASSEPLVVQETQYF.

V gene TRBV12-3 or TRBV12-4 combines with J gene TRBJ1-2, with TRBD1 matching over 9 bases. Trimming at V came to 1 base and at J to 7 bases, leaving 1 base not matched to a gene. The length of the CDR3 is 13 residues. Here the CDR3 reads CASSLGDRAGYTF. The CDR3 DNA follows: TGTGCCAGCAGTTTAGGGGACAGGGCTGGCTACACCTTC.

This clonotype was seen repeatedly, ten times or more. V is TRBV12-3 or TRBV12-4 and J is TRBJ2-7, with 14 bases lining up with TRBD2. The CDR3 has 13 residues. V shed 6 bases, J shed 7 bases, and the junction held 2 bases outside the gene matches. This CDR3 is CASRGLAGGEQYF. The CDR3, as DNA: TGTGCCAGCAGAGGACTAGCGGGAGGAGAGCAGTACTTC.

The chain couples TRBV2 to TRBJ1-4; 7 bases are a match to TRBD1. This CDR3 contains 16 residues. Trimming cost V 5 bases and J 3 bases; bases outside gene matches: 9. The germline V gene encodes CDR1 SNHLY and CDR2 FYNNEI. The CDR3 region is CASSRDSSAPNEKLFF. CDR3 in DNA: TGTGCCAGCAGTCGGGACAGTTCGGCCCCTAATGAAAAACTGTTTTTT.

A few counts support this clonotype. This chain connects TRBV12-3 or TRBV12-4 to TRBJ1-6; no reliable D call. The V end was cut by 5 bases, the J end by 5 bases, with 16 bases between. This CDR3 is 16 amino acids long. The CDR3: CASSDGWATNNSPLHF. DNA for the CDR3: TGTGCCAGCAGTGATGGCTGGGCCACTAATAATTCACCCCTCCACTTT.

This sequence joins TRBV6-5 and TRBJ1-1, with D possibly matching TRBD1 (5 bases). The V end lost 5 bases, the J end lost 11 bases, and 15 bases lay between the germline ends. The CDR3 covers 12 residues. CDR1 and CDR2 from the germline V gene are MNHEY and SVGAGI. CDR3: CASSTGPNGAFF. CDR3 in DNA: TGTGCCAGCAGTACGGGGCCAAATGGGGCTTTCTTT.

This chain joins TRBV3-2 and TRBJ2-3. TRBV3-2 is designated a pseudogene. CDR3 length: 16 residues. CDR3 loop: CASSQDDRRGTDTQYF. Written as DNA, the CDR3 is TGTGCCAGCAGCCAAGATGACCGACGGGGCACAGATACGCAGTATTTT.

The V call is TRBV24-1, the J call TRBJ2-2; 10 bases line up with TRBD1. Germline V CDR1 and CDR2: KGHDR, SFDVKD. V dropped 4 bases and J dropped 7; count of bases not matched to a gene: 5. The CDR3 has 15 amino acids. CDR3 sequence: CATSEPGQGIGELFF. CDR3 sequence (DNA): TGTGCCACCAGTGAGCCGGGACAGGGGATCGGGGAGCTGTTTTTT.

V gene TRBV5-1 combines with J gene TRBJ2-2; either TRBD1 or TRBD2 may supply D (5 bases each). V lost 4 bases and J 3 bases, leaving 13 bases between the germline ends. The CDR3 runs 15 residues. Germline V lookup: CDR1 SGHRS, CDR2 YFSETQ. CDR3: CASSVGATYTGELFF. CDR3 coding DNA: TGCGCCAGCAGCGTCGGGGCAACTTACACCGGGGAGCTGTTTTTT. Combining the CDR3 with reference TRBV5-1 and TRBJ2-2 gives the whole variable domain KAGVTQTPRYLIKTRGQQVTLSCSPISGHRSVSWYQQTPGQGLQFLFEYFSETQRNKGNFPGRFSGRQFSNSRSEMNVSTLELGDSALYLCASSVGATYTGELFFGEGSRLTVL.

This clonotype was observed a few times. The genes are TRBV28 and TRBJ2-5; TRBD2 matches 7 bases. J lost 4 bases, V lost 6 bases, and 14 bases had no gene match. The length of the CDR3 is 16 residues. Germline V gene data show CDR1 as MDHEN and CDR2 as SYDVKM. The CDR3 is CASSLGGGRRRETQYF. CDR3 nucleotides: TGTGCCAGCAGCCTAGGTGGCGGGAGAAGAAGAGAGACCCAGTACTTC.

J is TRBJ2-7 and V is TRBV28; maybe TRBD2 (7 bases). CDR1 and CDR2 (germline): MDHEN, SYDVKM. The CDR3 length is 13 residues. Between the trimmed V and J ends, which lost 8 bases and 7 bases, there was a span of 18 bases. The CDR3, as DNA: TGTGCCAGCGGTCCGGGGGGCGCCCGGGAGCAGTACTTC. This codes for CASGPGGAREQYF.

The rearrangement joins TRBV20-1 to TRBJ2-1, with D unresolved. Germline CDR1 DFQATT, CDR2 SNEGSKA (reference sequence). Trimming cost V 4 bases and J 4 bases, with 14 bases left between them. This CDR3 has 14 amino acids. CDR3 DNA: TGCAGTGCTAATTCTGCCAAAGGTTACAATGAGCAGTTCTTC. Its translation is CSANSAKGYNEQFF.

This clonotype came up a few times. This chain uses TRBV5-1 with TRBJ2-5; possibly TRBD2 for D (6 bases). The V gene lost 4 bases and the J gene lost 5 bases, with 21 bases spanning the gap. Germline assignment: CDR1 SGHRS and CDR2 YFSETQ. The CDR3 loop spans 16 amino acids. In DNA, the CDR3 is TGCGCCAGCAGCCCGGACGCCGGGGGACTCGGGGAGACCCAGTACTTC. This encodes CASSPDAGGLGETQYF.

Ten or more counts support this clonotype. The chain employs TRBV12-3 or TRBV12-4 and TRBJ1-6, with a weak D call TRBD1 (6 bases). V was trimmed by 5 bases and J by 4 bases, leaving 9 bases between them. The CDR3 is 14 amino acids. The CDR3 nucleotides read TGTGCCAGCAGTACAGGGACTTATAATTCACCCCTCCACTTT. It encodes CASSTGTYNSPLHF.